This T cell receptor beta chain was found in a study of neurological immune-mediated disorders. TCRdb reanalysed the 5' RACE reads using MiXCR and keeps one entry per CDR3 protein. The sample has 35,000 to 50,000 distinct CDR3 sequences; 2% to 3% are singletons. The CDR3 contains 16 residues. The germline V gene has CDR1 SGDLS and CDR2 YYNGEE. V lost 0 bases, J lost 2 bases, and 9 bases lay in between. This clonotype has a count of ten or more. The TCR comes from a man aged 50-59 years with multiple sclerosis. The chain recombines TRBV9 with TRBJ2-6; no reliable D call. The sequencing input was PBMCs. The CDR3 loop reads CASSVGTRAGANVLTF. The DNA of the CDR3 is TGTGCCAGCAGCGTAGGAACCCGGGCTGGGGCCAACGTCCTGACTTTC.